This T cell receptor beta chain appears in the sequencing data of a study of cytomegalovirus exposure and HLA in healthy donors. General study findings and limits: Diagnosis of cytomegalovirus status made by the classifier reportedly showed high specificity and sensitivity.

The PCR contained 60 Vbeta and 13 Jbeta primers. Repertoires were generated with immunoSEQ multiplex PCR, while TCRdb's copy carries only in-frame clones and drops some. This sample carries about 190,000 clones, just under 75% of them seen once, and the ten largest clones take approximately 4.8%. This clone was counted between two and nine times. The antigen is unknown. Germline lookup yields CDR1 LGHNA and CDR2 YSLEER. Unmatched junction bases numbered 10, after V lost 4 bases and J lost 6 bases. This CDR3 is built from 16 residues. This chain joins TRBV4-3 and TRBJ2-1, with 9 bases fitting TRBD2. The clonotype comes from a young man in good health and CMV-seropositive. Material: PBMCs. In nucleotides, the CDR3 is TGCGCCAGCAGCCTAAGTGGTAGCGGGAGTGGCAATGAGCAGTTCTTC. The encoded protein is CASSLSGSGSGNEQFF.